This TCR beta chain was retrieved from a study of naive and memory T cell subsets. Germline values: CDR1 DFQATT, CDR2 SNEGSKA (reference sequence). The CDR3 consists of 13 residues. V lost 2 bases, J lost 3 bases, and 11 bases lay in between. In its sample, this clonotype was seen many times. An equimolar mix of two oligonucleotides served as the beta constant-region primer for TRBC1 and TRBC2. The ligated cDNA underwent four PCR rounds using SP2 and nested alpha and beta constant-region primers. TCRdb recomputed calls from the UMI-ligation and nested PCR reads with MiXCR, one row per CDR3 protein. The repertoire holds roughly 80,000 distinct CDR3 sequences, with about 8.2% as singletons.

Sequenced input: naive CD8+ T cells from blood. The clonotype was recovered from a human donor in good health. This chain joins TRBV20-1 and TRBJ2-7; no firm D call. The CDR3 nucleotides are TGCAGTGCTAGATCCTACCCAAGCTACGAGCAGTACTTC. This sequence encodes CSARSYPSYEQYF.